This TCR beta chain was observed in a study of early T cells in non-severe SARS-CoV-2 infection. Study as a whole: Unpaired chains resulted from sequencing bulk RNA of unsorted whole blood. Study observations and caveats: Comparison of clonotypes with VDJdb favored anti-spike CD8 responses while missing private and CD4 specificities.

CDR1 is SGHTA, CDR2 FQGNSA, per germline. The CDR3 totals 15 residues. V lost 5 bases, J lost 2 bases, and 7 bases stayed unmatched. About this clonotype: As yet, its antigen is unknown.

Separate cDNA molecules each had unique molecular identifiers attached to them. TCRdb used MiXCR to reprocess the 5' RACE reads, holding one entry per CDR3 protein. The table shows 45,000 to 75,000 distinct CDR3 sequences, with 4.5% to 7% occurring only once. The sequence was obtained from an adult who was a healthcare worker with PCR-confirmed SARS-CoV-2 infection or an uninfected control (not recorded which). The sample comprised whole blood. This chain uses TRBV7-2 with TRBJ2-5; 8 bases are a match to TRBD1. CDR3 bases: TGTGCCAGCAGCCGCGACAGGGGCGGACAAGAGACCCAGTACTTC. Encoded protein: CASSRDRGGQETQYF.